A single sample is the source of the 11 T cell receptor beta chains below, sequenced in a study of vaccination and CD4 T cells after COVID-19. Sequenced with the Oncomine TCR Beta short-read assay was DNA taken from cultured CD4+ T cells. TCRdb re-called the PCR reads through MiXCR, storing one row per CDR3 protein. Here the sample spans fewer than 20,000 distinct CDR3 sequences, approximately 68% being singletons. The treatment was: approximately 9-day PBMC culture with coronavirus spike peptide pools or control peptides (ViraFEST assay). Their cognate antigens are unknown. Input material: CD4+ T cells from blood, cultured in vitro. These receptor sequences come from a human donor who had recovered from COVID-19.

This chain joins TRBV7-2 and TRBJ2-5; tentatively, D is TRBD1 (6 bases). Trimming removed 2 bases at V and 5 bases at J, with 12 bases between. Germline lookup yields CDR1 SGHTA and CDR2 FQGNSA. The CDR3 spans 14 residues. The CDR3 DNA sequence: TGTGCCAGCAGCTTAAGTCCAGGGGTGGAGACCCAGTACTTC. It specifies CASSLSPGVETQYF.

The V gene is TRBV15, the J gene TRBJ2-3; D unclear. The germline CDR1 and CDR2 sequences are LNHNV and YYDKDF (reference sequence). Trimming cost V 5 bases and J 4 bases, with 13 bases left between them. The CDR3 is 14 amino acids. The CDR3 coding sequence is TGTGCCACCAGCGGCCGAAACCTAGCAGATACGCAGTATTTT. Amino acid sequence: CATSGRNLADTQYF.

The V gene is TRBV27, the J gene TRBJ2-1; weak D call: TRBD2 (6 bases). The germline V gene has CDR1 MNHEY and CDR2 SMNVEV (reference sequence). V lost 3 bases and J lost 0, with 9 bases in between. CDR3 length: 15 amino acids. The CDR3 nucleotides are TGTGCCAGCAGTTTTCGGGGGAGCTCCTACAATGAGCAGTTCTTC. Amino acid sequence: CASSFRGSSYNEQFF.

The V gene is TRBV10-3, the J gene TRBJ1-2, with TRBD1 identical over 7 bases. CDR1 and CDR2 (germline): ENHRY, SYGVKD. J was trimmed by 4 bases and V by 0 bases; bases with no gene match: 14. The CDR3 extends over 18 amino acids. The CDR3 DNA follows: TGTGCCATCAGTGAGTCGGTTTTGCAGTCGACAGGGTCCTATGGCTACACCTTC. Its translation is CAISESVLQSTGSYGYTF.

The rearrangement uses TRBV20-1 and TRBJ2-7; 13 positions agree with TRBD2. V lost 5 bases and J lost 6; bases outside the gene matches: 7. The CDR3 contains 14 residues. Germline CDR1 DFQATT, CDR2 SNEGSKA (reference sequence). The CDR3 is CSAPGTSGTGEQYF. CDR3 nucleotide sequence: TGCAGTGCTCCCGGGACTAGCGGGACGGGCGAGCAGTACTTC.

This chain links TRBV12-3 or TRBV12-4 with TRBJ1-1; D call uncertain. V dropped 6 bases and J dropped 1 base, with 3 bases sitting between them. The CDR3 spans 11 residues. The CDR3 is CASSQNTEAFF. CDR3 DNA: TGTGCCAGCAGCCAGAACACTGAAGCTTTCTTT.

The chain carries TRBV5-1 and TRBJ2-3; 10 nucleotides line up with TRBD1. The CDR3 consists of 18 residues. Germline V gene sequence: CDR1 SGHRS, CDR2 YFSETQ. J was trimmed by 5 bases and V by 4 bases; bases with no gene match: 16. CDR3 bases: TGCGCCAGCAGCATAGCCGGGACAGGGGCTTACCTGGGAGATACGCAGTATTTT. Its protein is CASSIAGTGAYLGDTQYF.

The chain is built from TRBV14 and TRBJ1-5, with D tentatively TRBD1 (6 bases). Germline V gene lookup returns CDR1 SGHDN and CDR2 FVKESK. The V and J ends lost 5 bases and 6 bases respectively, with 14 bases between them. The CDR3 totals 14 residues. The CDR3 spells CASSETGSRQPQHF. The CDR3 nucleotides are TGTGCCAGCAGCGAAACAGGGAGCCGTCAGCCCCAGCATTTT. Full variable domain (rest looked up from reference TRBV14 and TRBJ1-5): EAGVTQFPSHSVIEKGQTVTLRCDPISGHDNLYWYRRVMGKEIKFLLHFVKESKQDESGMPNNRFLAERTGGTYSTLKVQPAELEDSGVYFCASSETGSRQPQHFGDGTRLSIL.

This clonotype was detected a few times. J is TRBJ1-5 and V is TRBV6-1; 8 nucleotides align to TRBD1. The CDR3 covers 15 residues. CDR1 MNHNS and CDR2 SASEGT come from the germline V gene. V lost 0 bases, J lost 3 bases, and 1 base stayed unmatched. CDR3 in DNA: TGTGCCAGCAGTGAAGCCAGGGGGCCCAATCAGCCCCAGCATTTT. Protein: CASSEARGPNQPQHF.

V usage is TRBV24-1 and J usage is TRBJ2-3; D call uncertain. Trimming removed 0 bases from V and 2 bases from J, with 8 bases in between. CDR1 is KGHDR and CDR2 is SFDVKD in the germline V gene. The CDR3 has 15 residues. CDR3 DNA: TGTGCCACCAGTGATTTGGCCGAAGACACAGATACGCAGTATTTT. Protein sequence: CATSDLAEDTDTQYF.

The J gene is TRBJ1-2, the V gene TRBV6-1; D possibly corresponds to TRBD1 (5 bases). The CDR3 extends over 14 amino acids. Deletions cut 0 bases from V and 3 bases from J, with 8 bases between. Looked up from germline, CDR1 is MNHNS and CDR2 is SASEGT. This CDR3 is CASSEAGGHYGYTF. The CDR3 region has the DNA TGTGCCAGCAGTGAAGCCGGGGGACACTATGGCTACACCTTC.